These T cell receptor beta chains were read from a single sample in a study of blood T cell repertoires in COVID-19. The repertoire was sequenced with immunoSEQ multiplex PCR; TCRdb's copy has only in-frame clones and lacks some. The sample consists of about 160,000 clones, 81% of them appearing once. The sequenced sample consisted of PBMCs or T cells enriched from blood (not recorded which). These receptors all come from a woman in her thirties or forties with acute COVID-19. The CDR3 runs from the conserved cysteine through the conserved F or W. Fields, in order: J gene, D gene, V gene, clone size, CDR3 length, CDR3 DNA, CDR3 protein. A D gene is named only where the DNA matches it firmly. The listing skips clone size in some rows; elsewhere it reads once, few, many or a size class.

j_gene: TRBJ2-1; d_gene: -; v_gene: TRBV7-9; abundance: -; len: 15; CDR3nt: TGTGCCAGCAGCTATTTAACCCGGGACTACAATGAGCAGTTCTTC; CDR3aa: CASSYLTRDYNEQFF
j_gene: TRBJ2-3; d_gene: TRBD2; v_gene: TRBV29-1; abundance: medium-sized; len: 13; CDR3nt: TGCAGCGTTCTCCATACGACTAGCCGCACGCAGTATTTT; CDR3aa: CSVLHTTSRTQYF
j_gene: TRBJ2-3; d_gene: -; v_gene: TRBV9; abundance: once; len: 15; CDR3nt: TGTGCCAGCAGCGTAGGAGGGGGGGCGTCAGATACGCAGTATTTT; CDR3aa: CASSVGGGASDTQYF
j_gene: TRBJ1-1; d_gene: TRBD1; v_gene: TRBV7-9; abundance: -; len: 14; CDR3nt: TGTGCCAGCAGCTTAAACAGGGGGAACACTGAAGCTTTCTTT; CDR3aa: CASSLNRGNTEAFF
j_gene: TRBJ2-2; d_gene: -; v_gene: TRBV9; abundance: -; len: 14; CDR3nt: TGTGCCAGCAGCGCAGATGGTTCTACCGGGGAGCTGTTTTTT; CDR3aa: CASSADGSTGELFF
j_gene: TRBJ1-4; d_gene: TRBD1; v_gene: TRBV2; abundance: -; len: 14; CDR3nt: TGTGCCAGCATCGCGGACAGGGTAGGGGAAAAACTGTTTTTT; CDR3aa: CASIADRVGEKLFF
j_gene: TRBJ2-1; d_gene: TRBD2; v_gene: TRBV28; abundance: -; len: 20; CDR3nt: TGTGCCACCTGGGTCGGTGGGGGCGCGGGAGGGCGAACTTCCTACAATGAGCAGTTCTTC; CDR3aa: CATWVGGGAGGRTSYNEQFF
j_gene: TRBJ1-1; d_gene: -; v_gene: TRBV7-2; abundance: -; len: 13; CDR3nt: TGTGCCAGCAGCTTACCCGGACTCACTGAAGCTTTCTTT; CDR3aa: CASSLPGLTEAFF
j_gene: TRBJ2-1; d_gene: -; v_gene: TRBV4-1; abundance: -; len: 15; CDR3nt: TGCGCCAGCAGCCAGACGGGTGGGGGGTACAATGAGCAGTTCTTC; CDR3aa: CASSQTGGGYNEQFF
j_gene: TRBJ1-2; d_gene: TRBD1; v_gene: TRBV4-1; abundance: -; len: 18; CDR3nt: TGCGCCAGCAGCCAAAGAGGAACAGGGGGTATGACTAACTATGGCTACACCTTC; CDR3aa: CASSQRGTGGMTNYGYTF
j_gene: TRBJ2-2; d_gene: TRBD2; v_gene: TRBV3-1/TRBV3-2; abundance: -; len: 21; CDR3nt: TGTGCCAGCAGCCATCTTATCAAGGCTCGGCGGGAGGCTTCGGACACCGGGGAGCTGTTTTTT; CDR3aa: CASSHLIKARREASDTGELFF
j_gene: TRBJ2-5; d_gene: -; v_gene: TRBV4-1; abundance: -; len: 15; CDR3nt: TGCGCCAGCAGCCAACTTCCAGGGGCCCCAGAGACCCAGTACTTC; CDR3aa: CASSQLPGAPETQYF
j_gene: TRBJ2-1; d_gene: -; v_gene: TRBV2; abundance: once; len: 14; CDR3nt: TGTGCCAGCACTTTGTTGACTAGAAGCGATGAGCAGTTCTTC; CDR3aa: CASTLLTRSDEQFF
j_gene: TRBJ1-4; d_gene: TRBD1; v_gene: TRBV19; abundance: -; len: 13; CDR3nt: TGTGCCAGTAAAGGACAGGGGCATGAAAAACTGTTTTTT; CDR3aa: CASKGQGHEKLFF
j_gene: TRBJ2-1; d_gene: -; v_gene: TRBV12-3/TRBV12-4; abundance: -; len: 12; CDR3nt: TGTGCCAGCAGGAACTCTAACAATGAGCAGTTCTTC; CDR3aa: CASRNSNNEQFF
j_gene: TRBJ2-3; d_gene: TRBD2; v_gene: TRBV5-1; abundance: -; len: 15; CDR3nt: TGCGCCAGCAGTCTGAGCGGGAGTAGGTTCGATACGCAGTATTTT; CDR3aa: CASSLSGSRFDTQYF
j_gene: TRBJ2-2; d_gene: TRBD1; v_gene: TRBV27; abundance: -; len: 15; CDR3nt: TGTGCCAGCTTCCCCGGGACAGCAAACACCGGGGAGCTGTTTTTT; CDR3aa: CASFPGTANTGELFF
j_gene: TRBJ2-1; d_gene: TRBD2; v_gene: TRBV5-1; abundance: -; len: 17; CDR3nt: TGCGCCAGCAGCCTCCCGATCAGCGGGAGCTCCTACAATGAGCAGTTCTTC; CDR3aa: CASSLPISGSSYNEQFF
j_gene: TRBJ2-7; d_gene: TRBD1; v_gene: TRBV12-5; abundance: -; len: 15; CDR3nt: TGTGCTAGTGCCCCGGGACAGGGGGCATCCTACGAGCAGTACTTC; CDR3aa: CASAPGQGASYEQYF
j_gene: TRBJ2-1; d_gene: TRBD1; v_gene: TRBV7-3; abundance: -; len: 14; CDR3nt: TGTGCCAGCAGCTTAAGACAGGGAGTAGATGAGCAGTTCTTC; CDR3aa: CASSLRQGVDEQFF
j_gene: TRBJ1-2; d_gene: TRBD1; v_gene: TRBV19; abundance: -; len: 13; CDR3nt: TGTGCCAGTAGCAGGGACAGGAACTATGGCTACACCTTC; CDR3aa: CASSRDRNYGYTF
j_gene: TRBJ2-1; d_gene: TRBD2; v_gene: TRBV3-1/TRBV3-2; abundance: -; len: 19; CDR3nt: TGTGCCAGCAGCGAAAAAAACTTAATTGGTGCTAGCGGTCTCACTGAGCAGTTCTTC; CDR3aa: CASSEKNLIGASGLTEQFF
j_gene: TRBJ1-2; d_gene: -; v_gene: TRBV29-1; abundance: few; len: 13; CDR3nt: TGCAGCGTTGACAGTCAGGGCAACTATGGCTACACCTTC; CDR3aa: CSVDSQGNYGYTF
j_gene: TRBJ2-1; d_gene: TRBD2; v_gene: TRBV7-9; abundance: -; len: 15; CDR3nt: TGTGCCAGCAGCTTGAAGACTAGCGGCTACAATGAGCAGTTCTTC; CDR3aa: CASSLKTSGYNEQFF
j_gene: TRBJ1-1; d_gene: TRBD1; v_gene: TRBV7-2; abundance: -; len: 13; CDR3nt: TGTGCCAGTCGGGGACAGGAGAACACTGAAGCTTTCTTT; CDR3aa: CASRGQENTEAFF
j_gene: TRBJ2-6; d_gene: -; v_gene: TRBV28; abundance: -; len: 14; CDR3nt: TGTGCCAGCAGTTTAGCGACTGGGGCCAACGTCCTGACTTTC; CDR3aa: CASSLATGANVLTF
j_gene: TRBJ2-1; d_gene: TRBD2; v_gene: TRBV4-1; abundance: -; len: 14; CDR3nt: TGCGCCAGCAGCCAGGGACTAAGCGGCGGTGAGCAGTTCTTC; CDR3aa: CASSQGLSGGEQFF
j_gene: TRBJ2-3; d_gene: TRBD2; v_gene: TRBV5-4; abundance: -; len: 17; CDR3nt: TGTGCCAGCAGACCCGGACTAGCGGGAGGGGGCGCAGATACGCAGTATTTT; CDR3aa: CASRPGLAGGGADTQYF
j_gene: TRBJ2-1; d_gene: TRBD2; v_gene: TRBV7-2; abundance: -; len: 16; CDR3nt: TGTGCCAGCAGCTTAGATCGTAGCGGGGTTGGGAATGAGCAGTTCTTC; CDR3aa: CASSLDRSGVGNEQFF
j_gene: TRBJ1-1; d_gene: TRBD1; v_gene: TRBV7-8; abundance: -; len: 15; CDR3nt: TGTGCCAGCAGCCCCGAGACAGGGGCGAACACTGAAGCTTTCTTT; CDR3aa: CASSPETGANTEAFF
j_gene: TRBJ2-1; d_gene: -; v_gene: TRBV13; abundance: -; len: 13; CDR3nt: TGTGCCAGCAGCGAAAGCCTTGACAATGAGCAGTTCTTC; CDR3aa: CASSESLDNEQFF
j_gene: TRBJ1-2; d_gene: -; v_gene: TRBV7-9; abundance: -; len: 12; CDR3nt: TGTGCCAGCAGCATTCTCGACAGGGGCTACACCTTC; CDR3aa: CASSILDRGYTF
j_gene: TRBJ1-1; d_gene: -; v_gene: TRBV11-3; abundance: -; len: 17; CDR3nt: TGTGCCAGCAGCCTACCTGGGGCACCGCAACCCGAGAATGAAGCTTTCTTT; CDR3aa: CASSLPGAPQPENEAFF
j_gene: TRBJ2-5; d_gene: TRBD2; v_gene: TRBV3-1/TRBV3-2; abundance: once; len: 15; CDR3nt: TGTGCCAGCAGCCCGACTAGCGGGACCCCAGAGACCCAGTACTTC; CDR3aa: CASSPTSGTPETQYF
j_gene: TRBJ2-1; d_gene: -; v_gene: TRBV6-4; abundance: -; len: 16; CDR3nt: TGTGCCAGCAGTGACTCGGCTAGCGGAGGGGGGGATGAGCAGTTCTTC; CDR3aa: CASSDSASGGGDEQFF
j_gene: TRBJ2-1; d_gene: -; v_gene: TRBV9; abundance: -; len: 13; CDR3nt: TGTGCCAGCAGCACAAGCGACTACAATGAGCAGTTCTTC; CDR3aa: CASSTSDYNEQFF
j_gene: TRBJ2-7; d_gene: -; v_gene: TRBV10-3; abundance: -; len: 14; CDR3nt: TGTGCCATCAGTGATTTCGGGAGCTCCTACGAGCAGTACTTC; CDR3aa: CAISDFGSSYEQYF
j_gene: TRBJ2-7; d_gene: TRBD2; v_gene: TRBV6-4; abundance: few; len: 21; CDR3nt: TGTGCCAGCAGTGACTCGTACGTGTCGACTAGCGGGAGGGCCTGGGATTACGAGCAGTACTTC; CDR3aa: CASSDSYVSTSGRAWDYEQYF
j_gene: TRBJ2-1; d_gene: TRBD2; v_gene: TRBV29-1; abundance: -; len: 17; CDR3nt: TGCAGCGGGACTAGCGGAGGCCTTTCCAGCTCCTACAATGAGCAGTTCTTC; CDR3aa: CSGTSGGLSSSYNEQFF
j_gene: TRBJ2-1; d_gene: TRBD1; v_gene: TRBV19; abundance: -; len: 15; CDR3nt: TGTGCCAGTAGTATGGGACAGGGGTCTTCCAATGAGCAGTTCTTC; CDR3aa: CASSMGQGSSNEQFF
j_gene: TRBJ1-3; d_gene: -; v_gene: TRBV9; abundance: -; len: 13; CDR3nt: TGTGCCAGCAGCGCTCTTCTTGGAAACACCATATATTTT; CDR3aa: CASSALLGNTIYF
j_gene: TRBJ2-4; d_gene: -; v_gene: TRBV4-1; abundance: -; len: 18; CDR3nt: TGCGCCAGCAGCCAAGATCCCGGTCTCTCGTTAACTGGAAACATTCAGTACTTC; CDR3aa: CASSQDPGLSLTGNIQYF
j_gene: TRBJ1-2; d_gene: -; v_gene: TRBV5-1; abundance: -; len: 14; CDR3nt: TGCGCCAGCAGCCCCTTGGCGGAAACTAGAGGCTACACCTTC; CDR3aa: CASSPLAETRGYTF